What follows are 2 T cell receptor beta chains derived from one specimen sequenced in a study of monozygotic twins with inflammatory bowel disease. TCRdb re-called the 5' RACE reads, yielding one record per CDR3 amino acid sequence without DNA. This sample carries about 300,000 distinct CDR3 sequences, with over 5% going to the ten biggest clones. The sample taken for sequencing was blood. The receptors stem from a human donor with ulcerative colitis or Crohn's disease, or a healthy co-twin of an affected twin (not recorded which).

This rearrangement joins TRBV9 to TRBJ2-1. Germline CDR1 is SGDLS and CDR2 is YYNGEE. There are 15 residues in the CDR3. The CDR3 protein is CASSPLEGSYNEQFF.

V and J are TRBV7-9 and TRBJ1-5. The CDR3 covers 16 residues. The V gene's germline CDR1 is SEHNR and CDR2 FQNEAQ (reference sequence). Here the CDR3 reads CASSLYGDASNQPQHF.